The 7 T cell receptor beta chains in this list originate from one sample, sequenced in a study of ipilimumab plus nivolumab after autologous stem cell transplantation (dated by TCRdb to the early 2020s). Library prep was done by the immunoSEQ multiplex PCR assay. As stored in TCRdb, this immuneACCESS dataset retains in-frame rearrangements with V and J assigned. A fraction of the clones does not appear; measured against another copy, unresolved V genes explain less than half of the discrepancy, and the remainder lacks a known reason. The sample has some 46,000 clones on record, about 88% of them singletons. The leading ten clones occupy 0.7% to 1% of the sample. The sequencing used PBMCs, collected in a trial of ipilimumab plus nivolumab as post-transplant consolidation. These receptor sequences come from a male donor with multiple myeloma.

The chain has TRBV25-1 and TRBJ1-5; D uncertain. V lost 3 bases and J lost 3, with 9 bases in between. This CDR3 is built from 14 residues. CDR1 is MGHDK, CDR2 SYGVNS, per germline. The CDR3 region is CASSDRGFNQPQHF. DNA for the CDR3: TGTGCCAGCAGTGATCGGGGATTCAATCAGCCCCAGCATTTT.

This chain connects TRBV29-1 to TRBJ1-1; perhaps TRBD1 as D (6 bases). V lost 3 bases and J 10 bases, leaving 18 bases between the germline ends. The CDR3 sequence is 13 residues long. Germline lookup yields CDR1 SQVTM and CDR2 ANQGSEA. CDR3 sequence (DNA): TGCAGCGTTGACAGGGGCCCGAGTAACGGAGCTTTCTTT. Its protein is CSVDRGPSNGAFF. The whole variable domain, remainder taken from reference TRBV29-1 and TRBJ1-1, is SAVISQKPSRDICQRGTSLTIQCQVDSQVTMMFWYRQQPGQSLTLIATANQGSEATYESGFVIDKFPISRPNLTFSTLTVSNMSPEDSSIYLCSVDRGPSNGAFFGQGTRLTVV.

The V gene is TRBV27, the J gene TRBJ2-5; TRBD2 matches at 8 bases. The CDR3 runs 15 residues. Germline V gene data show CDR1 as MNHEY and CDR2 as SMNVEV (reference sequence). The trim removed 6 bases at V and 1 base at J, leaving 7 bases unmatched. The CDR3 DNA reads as TGTGCCAGCAGACTTAGCGGGGAACTCCAAGAGACCCAGTACTTC. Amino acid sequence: CASRLSGELQETQYF.

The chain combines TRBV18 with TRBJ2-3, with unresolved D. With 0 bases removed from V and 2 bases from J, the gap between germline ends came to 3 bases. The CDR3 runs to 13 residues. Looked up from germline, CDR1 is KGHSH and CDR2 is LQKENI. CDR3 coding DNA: TGTGCCAGCTCACCACCGACCACAGATACGCAGTATTTT. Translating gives CASSPPTTDTQYF.

The CDR3 bases are TGTGCCAGCAGCGTACAATCGGGCGGGAGTTTCACAGATACGCAGTATTTT. Protein sequence: CASSVQSGGSFTDTQYF. V is TRBV9 and J is TRBJ2-3; 7 bases are shared with TRBD2. CDR3 length: 17 residues. V was pared by 1 base and J by 2 bases, with 10 bases of the junction left unmatched. Germline V gives CDR1 SGDLS, CDR2 YYNGEE.

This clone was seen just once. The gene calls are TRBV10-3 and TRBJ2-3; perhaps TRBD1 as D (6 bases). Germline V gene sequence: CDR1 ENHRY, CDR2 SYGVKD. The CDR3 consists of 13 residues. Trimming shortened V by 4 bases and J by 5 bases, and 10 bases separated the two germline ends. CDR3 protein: CAISAGAGDTQYF. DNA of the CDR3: TGTGCCATCAGTGCAGGGGCAGGAGATACGCAGTATTTT.

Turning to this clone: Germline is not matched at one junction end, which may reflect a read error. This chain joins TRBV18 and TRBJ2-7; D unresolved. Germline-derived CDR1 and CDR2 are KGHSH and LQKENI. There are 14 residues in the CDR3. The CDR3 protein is CASPPPPVPYEQYF. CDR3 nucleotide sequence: TGTGCCAGCCCACCACCCCCGGTACCCTACGAGCAGTACTTC.